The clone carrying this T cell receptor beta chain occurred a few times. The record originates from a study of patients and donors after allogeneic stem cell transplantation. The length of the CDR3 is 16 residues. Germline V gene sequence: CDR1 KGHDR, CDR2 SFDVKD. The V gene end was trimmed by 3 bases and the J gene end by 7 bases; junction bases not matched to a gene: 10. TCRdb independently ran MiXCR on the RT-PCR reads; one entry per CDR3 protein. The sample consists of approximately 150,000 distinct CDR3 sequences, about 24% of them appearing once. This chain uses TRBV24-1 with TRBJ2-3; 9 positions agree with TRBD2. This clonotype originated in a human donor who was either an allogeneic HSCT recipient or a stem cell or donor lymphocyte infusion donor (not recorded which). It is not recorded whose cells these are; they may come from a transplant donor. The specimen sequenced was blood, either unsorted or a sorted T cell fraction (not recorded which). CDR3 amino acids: CATSDREASGDYTQYF. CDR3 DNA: TGTGCCACCAGTGATAGGGAAGCTAGCGGGGACTATACGCAGTATTTT.